What follows describes a single T cell receptor beta chain. Trimming took 6 bases from V and 1 from J; bases not matched to a gene: 5. This CDR3 has 15 amino acids. Germline V gene sequence: CDR1 MDHEN, CDR2 SYDVKM. This sample is drawn from a study of shared T cell receptors in the human thymus. Produced via immunoSEQ multiplex PCR; TCRdb's table is partial and in-frame only. The sample holds hundreds of thousands of clones, over 75% seen once. Separately, the same data were catalogued under a study of human thymus T cells. That study adds: Thymus tissue was removed during corrective cardiac surgery. Usage of V and J genes appeared biased in thymic and blood repertoires.

The sequenced sample was thymocytes. This receptor was identified in a boy in the first two years of life with a congenital heart defect. This sequence joins TRBV28 and TRBJ2-1, with 8 bases aligning to TRBD2. CDR3 sequence: CASSLLAVSYNEQFF. The DNA of the CDR3 is TGTGCCAGCAGCTTACTAGCGGTGTCCTACAATGAGCAGTTCTTC.